This TCR beta chain was sequenced for a study of blood T cell repertoires in COVID-19. Looking at the study overall: Spain, Italy and the United States supplied samples that represented acute and convalescent COVID-19. In each case, the material was cDNA or gDNA derived from T cells, B-cell-depleted T cells, or PBMCs.

The CDR3 is 17 residues long. The ends lost 2 bases at V and 2 bases at J; junction bases unmatched: 9. Germline loops: CDR1 PRHDT, CDR2 FYEKMQ (reference sequence). Profiled with immunoSEQ multiplex PCR; TCRdb holds only in-frame clones, not every one. Of about 350,000 clones in the sample, roughly 87% were seen once. Participants came from some 23 US areas, aged about 18 to 95 years. Two negative PCRs, clearance, or symptom resolution were required of recovered Cohort 3 donors. The material sequenced was PBMCs or T cells enriched from blood (not recorded which). This clonotype was obtained from a woman aged 25 to 39 who had recovered from COVID-19. The J gene is TRBJ2-3, the V gene TRBV13; TRBD1 matches at 8 bases. The DNA for the CDR3 is TGTGCCAGCAGCTTATCGTCAGGGGGCGGACACACAGATACGCAGTATTTT. This translates into CASSLSSGGGHTDTQYF.